Sequencing of this TCR beta chain was carried out in a study of blood T cell repertoires in COVID-19. Overall study context: PBMCs, B-cell-depleted T cells, or T cells provided the cDNA or gDNA that made up the material.

TCRdb keeps only in-frame clones here, not all; method: immunoSEQ multiplex PCR. The data contain fewer than 130,000 clones, approximately 69% of them singletons. The CDR3 runs to 13 residues. V lost 8 bases to trimming and J lost 9 bases; unmatched junction nucleotides: 9. This TCR was recovered from an elderly man with acute or convalescent COVID-19. The chain couples TRBV12-3 or TRBV12-4 to TRBJ2-1, with 8 bases aligning to TRBD2. Sequenced: peripheral blood. CDR3 in amino acids: CASLLAGRGEQFF. The CDR3, as DNA: TGTGCCAGCCTTTTGGCCGGGAGGGGTGAGCAGTTCTTC.